These 2 T cell receptor beta chains originate from one sample sequenced in a study of T cell responses to AZD1222 COVID-19 vaccine. TCRdb's copy holds only in-frame clones and misses some; the assay was immunoSEQ multiplex PCR. The data contain around 140,000 clones, approximately 92% of them singletons. The sequenced sample was peripheral blood, obtained 28 days after the second AZD1222 dose. These receptors were taken from an adult who received the AZD1222 COVID-19 vaccine.

In this sample, this clone turned up once. The chain links TRBV6-2 or TRBV6-3 to TRBJ2-1; 8 nucleotides line up with TRBD1. From germline, CDR1 is MNHEY and CDR2 SVGEGT. CDR3 length: 16 amino acids. J lost 9 bases, V lost 0 bases, and 10 bases had no gene match. The CDR3 bases are TGTGCCAGCAGTTACTCGAGAGCGAGGACAGGGCGTGAGCAGTTCTTC. Translated: CASSYSRARTGREQFF.

J is TRBJ2-1 and V is TRBV6-2 or TRBV6-3, with TRBD2 identical over 9 bases. The CDR3 is 17 residues long. Germline CDR1 reads MNHEY; CDR2 reads SVGEGT. V shed 4 bases and J 7 bases; nucleotides not matched to a gene: 14. CDR3 coding DNA: TGTGCCAGCAGTTTACGGACTAGCGTGAATAATTGGAATGAGCAGTTCTTC. As protein: CASSLRTSVNNWNEQFF.